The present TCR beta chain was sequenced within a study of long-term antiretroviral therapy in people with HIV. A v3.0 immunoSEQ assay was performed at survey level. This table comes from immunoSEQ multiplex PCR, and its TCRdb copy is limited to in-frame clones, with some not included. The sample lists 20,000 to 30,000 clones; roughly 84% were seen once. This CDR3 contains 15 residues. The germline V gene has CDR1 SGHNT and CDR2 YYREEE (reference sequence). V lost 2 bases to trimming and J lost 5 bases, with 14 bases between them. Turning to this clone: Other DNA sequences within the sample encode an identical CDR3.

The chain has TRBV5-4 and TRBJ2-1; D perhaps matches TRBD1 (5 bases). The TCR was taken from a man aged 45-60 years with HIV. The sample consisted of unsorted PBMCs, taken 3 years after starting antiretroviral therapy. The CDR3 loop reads CASSLDLRGDNEQFF. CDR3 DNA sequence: TGTGCCAGCAGCTTAGACCTTAGGGGTGACAATGAGCAGTTCTTC. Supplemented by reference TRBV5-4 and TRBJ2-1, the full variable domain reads ETGVTQSPTHLIKTRGQQVTLRCSSQSGHNTVSWYQQALGQGPQFIFQYYREEENGRGNFPPRFSGLQFPNYSSELNVNALELDDSALYLCASSLDLRGDNEQFFGPGTRLTVL.